Each of the 8 T cell receptor beta chains below was sequenced from the same sample in a study of spatial heterogeneity in lung cancer. TCRdb itself ran the 5' RACE reads through MiXCR, one entry per CDR3 protein. There are about 43,000 distinct CDR3 sequences in the sample; about 22% occur only once, and about 7.7% lies in the top ten. Time point defined: blood at routine non-recurrence follow-up after resection. The specimen comprised PBMCs, sampled at follow-up. These receptors all come from a female donor with early-stage non-small cell lung cancer.

The chain has TRBV5-1 and TRBJ1-1; tentatively, D is TRBD1 (6 bases). V lost 1 base and J 1 base, leaving 11 bases between the germline ends. Germline-derived CDR1 and CDR2 are SGHRS and YFSETQ. The CDR3 sequence is 15 residues long. CDR3 in amino acids: CASSLLGTQNTEAFF. The CDR3 DNA follows: TGCGCCAGCAGCTTGTTGGGGACACAGAACACTGAAGCTTTCTTT.

This clonotype was seen many times. The genes are TRBV7-9 and TRBJ1-1; a weak D match, TRBD1 (6 bases). V was clipped by 8 bases and J by 1 base, with 17 bases between them. Germline-derived CDR1 and CDR2 are SEHNR and FQNEAQ (reference sequence). This CDR3 has 15 residues. The DNA for the CDR3 is TGTGCCAGCCGCATACTGGGACAACCGAACACTGAAGCTTTCTTT. This gives the protein CASRILGQPNTEAFF.

This clonotype was observed many times. This chain joins TRBV24-1 and TRBJ1-5; 8 bases match TRBD1. CDR3 size: 14 residues. Losses at the gene ends were 4 bases for V and 5 bases for J; bases not matched to a gene: 3. Germline CDR1 KGHDR, CDR2 SFDVKD. CDR3 residues: CATSDSTGDQPQHF. The CDR3 DNA reads as TGTGCCACCAGTGACTCGACAGGGGATCAGCCCCAGCATTTT.

The chain employs TRBV5-1 and TRBJ2-1; TRBD2 matches at 14 bases. This CDR3 is 15 amino acids long. V was clipped by 4 bases and J by 9 bases; unmatched bases: 6. CDR1 is SGHRS and CDR2 is YFSETQ in the germline V gene. The CDR3 DNA is TGCGCCAGCAGCCAAGGGACTAGCGGGAGAGCTGAGCAGTTCTTC. Translation: CASSQGTSGRAEQFF.

This clonotype was detected only a few times. V is TRBV5-1 and J is TRBJ2-5, with D perhaps matching TRBD2 (7 bases). V was shortened by 6 bases and J by 5 bases, with 14 bases between the two germline ends. Germline V gives CDR1 SGHRS, CDR2 YFSETQ. The CDR3 totals 13 residues. CDR3 sequence (DNA): TGCGCCAGCATGCAGGGAGGGGGGGAGACCCAGTACTTC. Translation: CASMQGGGETQYF.

This clonotype was recorded at least ten times. This chain links TRBV5-1 with TRBJ2-2; TRBD1 is a possible D gene (5 bases). This CDR3 spans 17 amino acids. V lost 1 base and J 3 bases, leaving 16 bases between the germline ends. The V gene's germline CDR1 is SGHRS and CDR2 YFSETQ. The CDR3 nucleotides read TGCGCCAGCAGCTTGCGAACAGGATTAGGTGACACCGGGGAGCTGTTTTTT. Translation gives CASSLRTGLGDTGELFF.

This chain links TRBV23-1 with TRBJ2-5; D ambiguous. TRBV23-1 has ORF status, its function being uncertain. Trimming removed 9 bases at V and 3 bases at J, with 11 bases between. This CDR3 is 12 amino acids long. CDR3 in amino acids: CASLLTKETQYF. CDR3 DNA: TGCGCCAGTCTACTAACTAAAGAGACCCAGTACTTC.

This clonotype was found many times. This rearrangement joins TRBV20-1 to TRBJ1-2; D might be TRBD1 (6 bases). Per germline, CDR1 DFQATT and CDR2 SNEGSKA (reference sequence). V was clipped by 3 bases and J by 4 bases, with 18 bases between them. This CDR3 has 15 amino acids. The CDR3 region is CSASERGGRRYGYTF. The CDR3 bases are TGCAGTGCTAGTGAGAGGGGGGGTAGGCGCTATGGCTACACCTTC.